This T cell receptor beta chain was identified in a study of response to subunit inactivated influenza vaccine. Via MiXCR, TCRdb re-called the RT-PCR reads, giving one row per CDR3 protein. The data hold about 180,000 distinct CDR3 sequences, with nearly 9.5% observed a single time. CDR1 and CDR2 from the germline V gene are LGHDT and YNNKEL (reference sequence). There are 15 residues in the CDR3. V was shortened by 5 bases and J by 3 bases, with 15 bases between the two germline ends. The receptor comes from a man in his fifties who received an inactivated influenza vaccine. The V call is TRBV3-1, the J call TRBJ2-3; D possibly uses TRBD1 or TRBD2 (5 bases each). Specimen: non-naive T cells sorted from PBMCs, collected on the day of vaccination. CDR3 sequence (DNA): TGTGCCAGCAGCAAGAGGGGACCTAGGACAGATACGCAGTATTTT. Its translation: CASSKRGPRTDTQYF.